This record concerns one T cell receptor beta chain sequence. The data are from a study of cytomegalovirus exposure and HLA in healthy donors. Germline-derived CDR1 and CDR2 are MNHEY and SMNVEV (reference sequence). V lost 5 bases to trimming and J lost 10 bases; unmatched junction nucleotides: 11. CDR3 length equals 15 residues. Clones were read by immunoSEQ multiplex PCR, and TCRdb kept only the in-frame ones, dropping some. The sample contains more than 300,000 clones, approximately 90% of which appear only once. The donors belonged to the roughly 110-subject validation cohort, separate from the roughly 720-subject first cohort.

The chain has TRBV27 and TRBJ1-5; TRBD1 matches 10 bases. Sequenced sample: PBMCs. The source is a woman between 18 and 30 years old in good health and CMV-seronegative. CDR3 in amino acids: CASSPWDRGNLPQHF. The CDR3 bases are TGTGCCAGCAGTCCCTGGGACAGGGGTAATTTACCCCAGCATTTT.